Below, 9 T cell receptor beta chains from the same sample are listed, as sequenced in a study of T cells in Graves' hyperthyroidism and ophthalmopathy. Using RNA transcripts as the source, TCR beta CDR3 regions were amplified. When the TCR CDR3 underwent first-round RT-PCR, the HTBI primer set was used. TCRdb reprocessed the multiplex PCR reads with MiXCR, giving one entry per CDR3 protein. The sample gives around 300,000 distinct CDR3 sequences, approximately 21% of which show up once; about 60% is in the top ten. Source material: blood. The receptors originated from a man aged 25-45 years with Graves' ophthalmopathy.

This rearrangement joins TRBV6-1 to TRBJ1-1; D ambiguous. V dropped 2 bases and J dropped 1 base, with 8 bases sitting between them. This CDR3 is built from 14 residues. The germline gives CDR1 MNHNS, CDR2 SASEGT. The CDR3 sequence is CASSETLENTEAFF. CDR3 DNA sequence: TGTGCCAGCAGTGAAACTCTCGAGAACACTGAAGCTTTCTTT.

This sequence joins TRBV2 and TRBJ1-2, with D maybe TRBD1 (5 bases). Deletions cut 6 bases from V and 4 bases from J, with 27 bases between. The CDR3 contains 18 residues. CDR1 is SNHLY and CDR2 is FYNNEI in the germline V gene. CDR3 sequence (DNA): TGTGCCAGCAGCCCTCAGACCGGGACCTTAACCGCGTTCTATGGCTACACCTTC. Amino acid sequence: CASSPQTGTLTAFYGYTF. The variable domain in full, with the rest retrieved from reference TRBV2 and TRBJ1-2, is EPEVTQTPSHQVTQMGQEVILRCVPISNHLYFYWYRQILGQKVEFLVSFYNNEISEKSEIFDDQFSVERPDGSNFTLKIRSTKLEDSAMYFCASSPQTGTLTAFYGYTFGSGTRLTVV.

This clonotype was counted many times. The gene calls are TRBV20-1 and TRBJ2-7; D is unresolved. The germline CDR1 and CDR2 sequences are DFQATT and SNEGSKA (reference sequence). The CDR3 consists of 12 residues. Trimming took 6 bases from V and 1 from J, leaving 10 bases between them. The CDR3 DNA follows: TGCAGTGCCGTAGATCGATCCTACGAGCAGTACTTC. Translation gives CSAVDRSYEQYF.

This clonotype was seen many times. The V call is TRBV11-2, the J call TRBJ2-1; maybe TRBD2 (6 bases). The CDR3 is 15 amino acids. Germline V gives CDR1 SGHAT, CDR2 FQNNGV. Trimming took off 4 bases at V and 8 bases at J, with 18 bases between the two ends. The CDR3 region has the DNA TGTGCCAGCAGCTCAACTAGCACCCCCGTGGATGAGCAGTTCTTC. It is translated as CASSSTSTPVDEQFF.

This clonotype appeared many times. The chain has TRBV11-2 and TRBJ2-1, with 9 bases lining up with TRBD2. V gave up 5 bases and J gave up 5 bases; unmatched junction bases: 4. The germline V gene has CDR1 SGHAT and CDR2 FQNNGV. The CDR3 covers 14 residues. The CDR3 nucleotides are TGTGCCAGCAGCCCAGGGACTAGCAACAATGAGCAGTTCTTC. Translation: CASSPGTSNNEQFF.

This clonotype was seen only a few times. The genes are TRBV28 and TRBJ2-1; TRBD2 might be the D (6 bases). The germline V and J ends were trimmed by 6 bases and 4 bases, with 16 bases remaining between them. CDR3 length: 15 amino acids. CDR1 is MDHEN, CDR2 SYDVKM, per germline. DNA of the CDR3: TGTGCCAGCAGCTTTTTAGCGGAGCTTTACAATGAGCAGTTCTTC. Its protein product is CASSFLAELYNEQFF.

This clonotype was counted at least ten times. The CDR3 sequence: CSARGQGLEHEQYF. The DNA for the CDR3 is TGCAGTGCTAGAGGACAGGGTCTAGAGCACGAGCAGTACTTC. V is TRBV20-1 and J is TRBJ2-7, with 7 positions matching TRBD1. The CDR3 has 14 residues. CDR1 and CDR2 from the germline V gene are DFQATT and SNEGSKA (reference sequence). With 1 base clipped from V and 5 bases from J, the junction kept 8 bases outside the gene matches.

The chain employs TRBV29-1 and TRBJ2-5; TRBD2 matches 12 bases. V lost 7 bases, J lost 5 bases, and 8 bases stayed unmatched. The CDR3 totals 14 residues. CDR1 is SQVTM and CDR2 is ANQGSEA in the germline V gene. The CDR3 loop reads CSGRLAGVGETQYF. The CDR3, as DNA: TGCAGCGGTCGACTAGCGGGAGTTGGTGAGACCCAGTACTTC.

A few counts support this clonotype. The CDR3 DNA sequence: TGTGCCAGCAGCCTCCTCGTCGGGTCGGAGATAGATACGCAGTATTTT. The encoded protein is CASSLLVGSEIDTQYF. This chain uses TRBV5-4 with TRBJ2-3; D is unresolved. Germline loops: CDR1 SGHNT, CDR2 YYREEE (reference sequence). This CDR3 is 16 amino acids long. The ends were cut back, 4 bases at V and 5 bases at J, with 20 bases in the middle.